The 32 T cell receptor beta chains in this list originate from one sample, sequenced in a study of technical replicates of blood from several donors. The table came from immunoSEQ multiplex PCR; TCRdb's copy has only in-frame clones and leaves some out. The profile shows under 90,000 clones, 80% to 95% of them singletons. The sample was T cells isolated from PBMCs. The receptor set was obtained from a human donor in good health.

V usage is TRBV6-1 and J usage is TRBJ1-5; 8 bases agree with TRBD1. Looked up from germline, CDR1 is MNHNS and CDR2 is SASEGT. J gave up 4 bases and V 3 bases, and 8 bases lay outside the gene matches. CDR3 length: 16 amino acids. In DNA form, the CDR3 reads TGTGCCAGCAGTGACGAGGGGACAGGAAATAATCAGCCCCAGCATTTT. Translated: CASSDEGTGNNQPQHF.

V usage is TRBV14 and J usage is TRBJ1-1, with D possibly TRBD1 on 5 matching bases. Trimming shortened V by 4 bases and J by 3 bases, and 18 bases separated the two germline ends. From germline, CDR1 is SGHDN and CDR2 FVKESK. The CDR3 is made up of 16 amino acids. DNA for the CDR3: TGTGCCAGCAGCCGAAAGCGGAGGGGAGTTGACACTGAAGCTTTCTTT. It encodes CASSRKRRGVDTEAFF.

The chain has TRBV5-4 and TRBJ2-6, with unresolved D. Germline lookup yields CDR1 SGHNT and CDR2 YYREEE (reference sequence). The V and J ends lost 4 bases and 3 bases respectively, with 8 bases between them. CDR3 size: 14 residues. This CDR3 reads CASSDSSGANVLTF. In DNA form, the CDR3 reads TGTGCCAGCAGCGATTCTAGTGGGGCCAACGTCCTGACTTTC.

J is TRBJ1-1 and V is TRBV7-9; TRBD1 might be the D (5 bases). Deletions cut 3 bases from V and 1 base from J, with 9 bases between. The CDR3 contains 14 residues. The germline V gene encodes CDR1 SEHNR and CDR2 FQNEAQ (reference sequence). The CDR3 sequence is CASSFRGENTEAFF. In DNA, the CDR3 is TGTGCCAGCAGCTTCCGGGGGGAGAACACTGAAGCTTTCTTT. Full variable domain (rest looked up from reference TRBV7-9 and TRBJ1-1): DTGVSQNPRHKITKRGQNVTFRCDPISEHNRLYWYRQTLGQGPEFLTYFQNEAQLEKSRLLSDRFSAERPKGSFSTLEIQRTEQGDSAMYLCASSFRGENTEAFFGQGTRLTVV.

The rearrangement joins TRBV5-1 to TRBJ2-3; 9 bases agree with TRBD2. Germline V gene data show CDR1 as SGHRS and CDR2 as YFSETQ. The CDR3 sequence is 14 residues long. The V gene end was trimmed by 6 bases and the J gene end by 6 bases; junction bases not matched to a gene: 8. This CDR3 is CASKLAGPLDTQYF. The CDR3 nucleotides read TGCGCCAGCAAGCTAGCGGGACCTTTGGATACGCAGTATTTT.

V usage is TRBV6-5 and J usage is TRBJ1-2; D unresolved. V was trimmed by 6 bases and J by 5 bases, leaving 19 bases between them. The germline CDR1 and CDR2 sequences are MNHEY and SVGAGI. This CDR3 has 15 amino acids. The CDR3 DNA sequence: TGTGCCAGCAGCTATAGACAATCCTTACAATATGGCTACACCTTC. Its protein product is CASSYRQSLQYGYTF.

The genes are TRBV4-1 and TRBJ2-1; weak D call: TRBD2 (6 bases). V shed 7 bases and J shed 6 bases, with 31 bases lying between them. CDR3 length equals 19 residues. Germline CDR1 is MGHRA and CDR2 is YSYEKL. Written as DNA, the CDR3 is TGCGCCAGCACTCCCGCAGGGTTTATATCGGGAGAAAGGGGCAATGAGCAGTTCTTC. It specifies CASTPAGFISGERGNEQFF.

The chain combines TRBV27 with TRBJ2-3; 8 positions match TRBD1. J was trimmed by 6 bases and V by 6 bases; bases with no gene match: 8. The germline V gene has CDR1 MNHEY and CDR2 SMNVEV (reference sequence). CDR3 length: 14 residues. The CDR3 sequence: CASSALDRVDTQYF. The CDR3 region has the DNA TGTGCCAGCAGCGCGCTGGACAGGGTTGATACGCAGTATTTT.

Remarks on this clone: Compared with germline, one end of the junction differs, possibly owing to a read error. The chain employs TRBV11-1 and TRBJ2-1; 12 nucleotides agree with TRBD2. The CDR3 consists of 14 residues. CDR1 and CDR2 (germline): SGHAT, FQDESV (reference sequence). CDR3 nucleotide sequence: TGTGCCAGCAGCCTAGCGGGGGGGCAGGATGAGCAGTTCTTC. Its translation: CASSLAGGQDEQFF.

The chain links TRBV9 to TRBJ2-1; TRBD2 aligns across 7 bases. The germline gives CDR1 SGDLS, CDR2 YYNGEE. The CDR3 length is 18 residues. The trim removed 0 bases at V and 0 bases at J, leaving 9 bases unmatched. The CDR3 region is CASSVDWVGGSSYNEQFF. The DNA of the CDR3 is TGTGCCAGCAGCGTAGATTGGGTGGGGGGGAGCTCCTACAATGAGCAGTTCTTC.

The chain joins TRBV4-2 to TRBJ2-1, with 9 bases matching TRBD1. This CDR3 contains 14 residues. The germline gives CDR1 LGHNA, CDR2 YNFKEQ. V was clipped by 4 bases and J by 7 bases; unmatched bases: 5. The CDR3 DNA reads TGTGCCAGCAGCCGGGTGGGACAGGGTAATGAGCAGTTCTTC. It specifies CASSRVGQGNEQFF.

The chain has TRBV7-9 and TRBJ2-5, with a possible D match to TRBD1 (6 bases). V dropped 3 bases and J dropped 10 bases, with 15 bases sitting between them. CDR1 and CDR2 (germline): SEHNR, FQNEAQ (reference sequence). The CDR3 contains 13 residues. The CDR3 nucleotides read TGTGCCAGCAGCTTTGGGGGCACGGGCGGCCAGTACTTC. It codes for CASSFGGTGGQYF.

The chain combines TRBV19 with TRBJ1-2, with D perhaps matching TRBD1 (5 bases). The V gene's germline CDR1 is LNHDA and CDR2 SQIVND (reference sequence). The CDR3 has 14 amino acids. The V end was cut by 8 bases, the J end by 6 bases, with 19 bases between. In DNA form, the CDR3 reads TGTGCCAGTCTCCCGGACACTGTATTCGATGGCTACACCTTC. Its protein product is CASLPDTVFDGYTF.

V usage is TRBV4-2 and J usage is TRBJ1-2, with a weak D call TRBD1 (5 bases). In germline, CDR1 is LGHNA, CDR2 YNFKEQ. The CDR3 contains 14 residues. The germline V and J ends were trimmed by 0 bases and 3 bases, with 8 bases remaining between them. The CDR3 coding sequence is TGTGCCAGCAGCCAAGATCGGGGGGACTATGGCTACACCTTC. Its translation: CASSQDRGDYGYTF.

This clone was counted between two and nine times. V is TRBV2 and J is TRBJ1-2; D not resolved. Trimming shortened V by 9 bases and J by 2 bases, and 10 bases separated the two germline ends. The CDR3 length is 12 residues. Germline lookup yields CDR1 SNHLY and CDR2 FYNNEI. CDR3 sequence: CARLNGNYGYTF. CDR3 in DNA: TGTGCCAGACTTAACGGGAACTATGGCTACACCTTC.

V gene TRBV11-2 combines with J gene TRBJ1-4, with D possibly TRBD1 on 6 matching bases. Germline V gene sequence: CDR1 SGHAT, CDR2 FQNNGV. Trimming removed 2 bases at V and 7 bases at J, with 14 bases between. This CDR3 contains 15 residues. CDR3 bases: TGTGCCAGCAGCTTACGAGGTCAGGGGCGTGAAAAACTGTTTTTT. Protein sequence: CASSLRGQGREKLFF.

The chain couples TRBV9 to TRBJ2-1, with D maybe TRBD1 (6 bases). Per germline, CDR1 SGDLS and CDR2 YYNGEE. This CDR3 has 16 amino acids. The V end was cut by 5 bases, the J end by 3 bases, with 18 bases between. CDR3 coding DNA: TGTGCCAGCAGTTCCGCCGGACAGACAAACTACAATGAGCAGTTCTTC. Its protein product is CASSSAGQTNYNEQFF.

This chain connects TRBV4-1 to TRBJ2-1, with TRBD2 as a possible D gene (7 bases). CDR3 length equals 12 residues. The V end lost 1 base, the J end lost 15 bases, and 13 bases lay between the germline ends. Germline V gene sequence: CDR1 MGHRA, CDR2 YSYEKL. The CDR3 loop reads CASSQAGGAVFF. CDR3 nucleotides: TGCGCCAGCAGCCAAGCTGGGGGGGCGGTGTTCTTC.

J is TRBJ1-2 and V is TRBV7-9; tentatively, D is TRBD1 (5 bases). The CDR3 is 16 amino acids. Looked up from germline, CDR1 is SEHNR and CDR2 is FQNEAQ (reference sequence). Trimming removed 1 base from V and 4 bases from J, with 16 bases in between. This CDR3 reads CASSLGSGDWVYGYTF. CDR3 in DNA: TGTGCCAGCAGCTTAGGGTCGGGGGATTGGGTCTATGGCTACACCTTC.

The rearrangement joins TRBV27 to TRBJ2-1; 7 bases are shared with TRBD1. V gave up 3 bases and J gave up 3 bases; unmatched junction bases: 5. CDR3 length: 15 residues. CDR1 is MNHEY and CDR2 is SMNVEV in the germline V gene (reference sequence). The CDR3: CASSFRGQIYNEQFF. The DNA for the CDR3 is TGTGCCAGCAGTTTCAGGGGACAGATCTACAATGAGCAGTTCTTC.

This chain uses TRBV30 with TRBJ2-1, with D tentatively TRBD1 (7 bases). Germline values: CDR1 GTSNPN, CDR2 SVGIG (reference sequence). The CDR3 consists of 15 residues. V was cut by 3 bases and J by 2 bases, with 14 bases left in between. The CDR3 region has the DNA TGTGCCTGGAGCTCCTGGAGGGGGCCCTACAATGAGCAGTTCTTC. The encoded protein is CAWSSWRGPYNEQFF.

V usage is TRBV5-1 and J usage is TRBJ2-3; 13 bases are a match to TRBD2. With 7 bases clipped from V and 0 bases from J, the junction kept 14 bases outside the gene matches. This CDR3 is 19 amino acids long. Germline values: CDR1 SGHRS, CDR2 YFSETQ. For the CDR3, the DNA is TGCGCCAGCTGCCTCTACGGACTAGCGGGAGCCCTTAGCACAGATACGCAGTATTTT. Translation gives CASCLYGLAGALSTDTQYF.

This chain uses TRBV18 with TRBJ1-1; possible D gene TRBD1, 6 bases. The CDR3 runs 15 residues. Germline V lookup: CDR1 KGHSH, CDR2 LQKENI. Trimming removed 4 bases at V and 1 base at J, with 13 bases between. The CDR3 reads CASSQQGGENTEAFF. The CDR3 DNA sequence: TGTGCCAGCTCACAACAGGGTGGCGAGAACACTGAAGCTTTCTTT.

The chain uses TRBV7-9 and TRBJ2-1, with 8 bases lining up with TRBD1. J gave up 9 bases and V 4 bases, and 5 bases lay outside the gene matches. This CDR3 contains 13 residues. CDR1 and CDR2 from the germline V gene are SEHNR and FQNEAQ (reference sequence). CDR3 nucleotide sequence: TGTGCCAGCAGCTCCGACAGGGGAGGTGAGCAGTTCTTC. Protein sequence: CASSSDRGGEQFF.

This clone was observed a single time. V is TRBV11-3 and J is TRBJ1-2, with D perhaps matching TRBD1 (5 bases). The CDR3 has 16 amino acids. Looked up from germline, CDR1 is SGHNT and CDR2 is YENEEA. The V and J ends lost 0 bases and 14 bases respectively, with 25 bases between them. The CDR3 loop reads CASSLDRFGRAKDQTF. The DNA for the CDR3 is TGTGCCAGCAGCTTAGATCGCTTTGGCAGGGCTAAGGACCAGACCTTC.

The chain employs TRBV6-5 and TRBJ1-3, with TRBD1 identical over 7 bases. CDR1 is MNHEY and CDR2 is SVGAGI in the germline V gene. The ends lost 5 bases at V and 2 bases at J; junction bases unmatched: 3. The CDR3 is made up of 14 amino acids. CDR3 nucleotides: TGTGCCAGCAGTCGTACAGGGGCTGGAAACACCATATATTTT. It is translated as CASSRTGAGNTIYF.

The V and J genes are TRBV10-3 and TRBJ2-7; D not certain. Germline CDR1 ENHRY, CDR2 SYGVKD. The CDR3 is made up of 13 amino acids. Between the trimmed V and J ends, which lost 2 bases and 6 bases, there was a span of 11 bases. DNA of the CDR3: TGTGCCATCAGTGAGCTGAGTTCCGGCGAGCAGTACTTC. Amino acid sequence: CAISELSSGEQYF.

This clone was counted a few times. The V call is TRBV5-1, the J call TRBJ1-1; the D gene is possibly TRBD1 (5 bases). From germline, CDR1 is SGHRS and CDR2 YFSETQ. The CDR3 is made up of 12 amino acids. V was clipped by 2 bases and J by 6 bases, with 8 bases between them. The CDR3 reads CASSLTGPEAFF. The CDR3 DNA reads TGCGCCAGCAGCTTAACAGGCCCTGAAGCTTTCTTT.

This clone appeared a single time. CDR3 nucleotides: TGTGCCAGCAGCGTAGGGACTAGCGGATCTTACGAGCAGTACTTC. Translated: CASSVGTSGSYEQYF. This chain uses TRBV9 with TRBJ2-7; 10 nucleotides match TRBD2. The length of the CDR3 is 15 residues. J was trimmed by 4 bases and V by 0 bases; bases with no gene match: 4. Per germline, CDR1 SGDLS and CDR2 YYNGEE.

The chain joins TRBV13 to TRBJ2-5; a possible D gene is TRBD1 (6 bases). The DNA end favors TRBJ2-7, so the J call may be wrong. Germline CDR1 and CDR2: PRHDT and FYEKMQ (reference sequence). The CDR3 runs 15 residues. As DNA, the CDR3 is TGTGCCAGCAGCTCGCTCCAGGGGCCCTACTACGAGCAGTACTTC. As protein: CASSSLQGPYYEQYF.

V usage is TRBV18 and J usage is TRBJ1-5; TRBD1 might be the D (5 bases). With 1 base removed from V and 0 bases from J, the gap between germline ends came to 7 bases. The CDR3 runs to 15 residues. Germline CDR1 is KGHSH and CDR2 is LQKENI. CDR3 nucleotides: TGTGCCAGCTCACCACGCAGGGTTAGCAATCAGCCCCAGCATTTT. Translated: CASSPRRVSNQPQHF.

This clone has just one count. The rearrangement links TRBV4-1 to TRBJ1-1; D is unresolved. CDR1 and CDR2 (germline): MGHRA, YSYEKL. V lost 5 bases to trimming and J lost 0 bases, with 13 bases between them. The CDR3 is made up of 15 amino acids. CDR3 DNA: TGCGCCAGCAGCAAACTGGGCCACATGAACACTGAAGCTTTCTTT. This gives the protein CASSKLGHMNTEAFF.